This T cell receptor beta chain originates from a study of OX40 agonist ivuxolimab in advanced cancers. Patients were ineligible given autoimmune disease history or systemic immunosuppression. From germline, CDR1 is LNHDA and CDR2 SQIVND (reference sequence). CDR3 length: 13 amino acids. The ends were cut back, 8 bases at V and 0 bases at J, with 10 bases in the middle. Overall study results and limits: Certain nonresponding patients likewise had low normalized T-cell clonal expansion.

The protocol was immunoSEQ multiplex PCR, while the TCRdb copy is restricted to in-frame clones and leaves out a portion. The sample yields about 58,000 clones, about 83% seen once. On this clone itself: The antigen remains undetermined.

The sequence was obtained from an adult with an advanced solid tumor such as melanoma, head and neck, liver or kidney cancer. This chain links TRBV19 with TRBJ2-5, with D maybe TRBD1 (6 bases). Material: CD4+ or CD8+ T cells sorted from blood, obtained in a trial of the OX40 agonist ivuxolimab. This chain's CDR3 is CASAGTNQETQYF. The CDR3 nucleotides read TGTGCCAGTGCAGGGACAAACCAAGAGACCCAGTACTTC.